This T cell receptor (beta chain) was sequenced for a study of CXCR4 blockade with PD-1 therapy in pancreatic cancer (dated by TCRdb to about 2019). For the study in its entirety: Multiplex immunohistochemistry and TCRbeta immunosequencing of resected pancreatic ductal adenocarcinoma were combined in the study with ex vivo slice culture in which PD-1 and CXCR4 blockade were tested. Two geographically distinct regions were TCR-sequenced from each of about six tumors to assess intratumoral heterogeneity.

None of the patients whose archived tumor blocks were used had received neoadjuvant therapy prior to resection. In the preserved-tissue arm, the study used 30 surgical resection samples taken from over 20 pancreatic ductal adenocarcinoma patients who had not previously been treated. For the resection arm, ten 5-micron curls of FFPE tumor adjacent to the multiplex immunohistochemistry slide were used for DNA extraction. About this clone: Its antigen has not been determined. No base quality values were provided; no much bigger clone lies one nucleotide off.

General study outcomes and caveats: Tumors showed clonal expansion, with mean productive clonality around 0.14 versus 0.05 in healthy blood, but clonality did not correlate with survival. Because only TCRbeta chains were sequenced, true antigen-specificity overlap among the convergent dominant clones remained unconfirmed, awaiting paired alpha-beta single-cell sequencing. Amino acid clone frequency correlated strongly with the number of distinct nucleotide rearrangements encoding it, suggesting convergent selection by common tumor antigens.

The immunoSEQ Assay at Adaptive Biotechnologies was used to immunosequence TCRbeta CDR3 regions from the extracted DNA. The original methods were these. To quantify the absolute abundance of each unique TCRbeta CDR3, sequences were collapsed and filtered. Clonality was calculated as 1 minus Pielou's evenness, with only productive in-frame rearrangements included in the computation. For regional overlap, the top 100 nucleotide rearrangements were followed across paired samples, and the Morisita index was used to compare paired samples against unrelated samples. Convergence of nucleotide rearrangements onto identical amino acid sequences was assessed with the immunoSEQ Rearrangement Details tool. TCRdb retrieved this table from immuneACCESS and kept in-frame rearrangements only. Not all clones are present; in checked studies, unresolved V genes account for under half, and no reason is known for the remainder. V, J and clone size derive from that table, while D and trimming were established from the DNA sequence. A total of approximately 4,800 clones appear in this sample, approximately 61% of them only once. The ten biggest clones cover 14% of the sample.

The clonotype comes from a human donor with pancreatic ductal adenocarcinoma. Sequenced: tumor tissue.

The CDR3 reads CASSIRPRSAGEQFF. The nucleotide sequence reads TGTGCCAGTAGTATACGTCCCCGGTCTGCGGGTGAGCAGTTCTTC. Recombination connected TRBV19 to TRBJ2-1; TRBD2 is possibly the D segment (5 matching bases). The CDR3 holds 15 amino acids from the cysteine to the phenylalanine. Kept here is only the CDR3 DNA, which spans 45 bases and is read in frame from base 1. V is shortened by 2 bases, J by 9 bases, and the region joining them spans 17 bases. The germline V gene (reference sequence) gives CDR1 as LNHDA and CDR2 as SQIVND.